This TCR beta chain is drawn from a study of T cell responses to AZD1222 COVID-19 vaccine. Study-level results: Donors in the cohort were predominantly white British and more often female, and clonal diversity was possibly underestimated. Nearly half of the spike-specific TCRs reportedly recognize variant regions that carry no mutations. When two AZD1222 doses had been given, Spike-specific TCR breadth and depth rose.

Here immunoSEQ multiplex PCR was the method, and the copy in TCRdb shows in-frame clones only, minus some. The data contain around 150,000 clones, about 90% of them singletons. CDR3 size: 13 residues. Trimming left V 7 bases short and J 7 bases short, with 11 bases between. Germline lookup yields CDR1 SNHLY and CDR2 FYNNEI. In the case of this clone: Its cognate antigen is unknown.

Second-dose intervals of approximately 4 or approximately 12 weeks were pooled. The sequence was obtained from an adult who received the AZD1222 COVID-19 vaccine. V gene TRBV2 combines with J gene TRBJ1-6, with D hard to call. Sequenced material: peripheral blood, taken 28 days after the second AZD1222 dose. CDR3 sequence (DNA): TGTGCCAGCATAACCCGTGGAAATTCACCCCTCCACTTT. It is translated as CASITRGNSPLHF.